The 5 T cell receptor beta chains below were found in one sample sequenced in a study of CD8 T cells in Susac syndrome. The authors reverse transcribed roughly 0.5 to 1 ug RNA with random hexamers. In TCRdb, the immunoSEQ multiplex PCR reads were re-called with MiXCR into one record per CDR3 protein. Among approximately 120,000 distinct CDR3 sequences listed, just under 95% were seen once. What was sequenced was CD4+ T cells from PBMCs. The receptors here all came from a human donor in good health.

The J gene is TRBJ2-1, the V gene TRBV2; D is perhaps TRBD2 (6 bases). The V end lost 4 bases, the J end lost 5 bases, and 15 bases lay between the germline ends. The CDR3 spans 15 residues. Germline CDR1 SNHLY, CDR2 FYNNEI. CDR3 in DNA: TGTGCCAGCAGTGTAAGCGGGCTAACTCACAATGAGCAGTTCTTC. It is translated as CASSVSGLTHNEQFF.

This chain connects TRBV12-3 or TRBV12-4 to TRBJ2-7; D is ambiguous. The CDR3 runs to 18 residues. V was trimmed by 4 bases and J by 3 bases, leaving 25 bases between them. CDR3 nucleotide sequence: TGTGCCAGCAGTTCCCTTCGGCGTTCCGTACGAAGGGACTACGAGCAGTACTTC. It encodes CASSSLRRSVRRDYEQYF.

This chain joins TRBV24-1 and TRBJ2-3, with 8 bases aligning to TRBD2. CDR1 KGHDR and CDR2 SFDVKD come from the germline V gene. After removal of 5 bases from V and 5 bases from J, the junction contained 5 bases not matched to a gene. The CDR3 extends over 14 amino acids. CDR3 sequence reads: CATSVGLGQDTQYF. CDR3 nucleotides: TGTGCCACCAGTGTGGGACTAGGACAAGATACGCAGTATTTT.

The genes are TRBV6-7 and TRBJ1-2; maybe TRBD1 (5 bases). TRBV6-7 is recorded as an ORF, its role being uncertain. With 4 bases removed from V and 3 bases from J, the gap between germline ends came to 12 bases. This CDR3 is 14 amino acids long. The DNA for the CDR3 is TGTGCCAGCAGTTCCAGCAGGGAGGACTATGGCTACACCTTC. It translates to CASSSSREDYGYTF.

J is TRBJ1-2 and V is TRBV5-5; the D gene is possibly TRBD1 (5 bases). The CDR3 consists of 12 residues. From germline, CDR1 is SGHKS and CDR2 YYEKEE (reference sequence). V lost 4 bases and J lost 10, with 14 bases in between. The CDR3 is CASSRLDGAYTF. CDR3 coding DNA: TGTGCCAGCAGCAGACTGGATGGGGCCTACACCTTC.